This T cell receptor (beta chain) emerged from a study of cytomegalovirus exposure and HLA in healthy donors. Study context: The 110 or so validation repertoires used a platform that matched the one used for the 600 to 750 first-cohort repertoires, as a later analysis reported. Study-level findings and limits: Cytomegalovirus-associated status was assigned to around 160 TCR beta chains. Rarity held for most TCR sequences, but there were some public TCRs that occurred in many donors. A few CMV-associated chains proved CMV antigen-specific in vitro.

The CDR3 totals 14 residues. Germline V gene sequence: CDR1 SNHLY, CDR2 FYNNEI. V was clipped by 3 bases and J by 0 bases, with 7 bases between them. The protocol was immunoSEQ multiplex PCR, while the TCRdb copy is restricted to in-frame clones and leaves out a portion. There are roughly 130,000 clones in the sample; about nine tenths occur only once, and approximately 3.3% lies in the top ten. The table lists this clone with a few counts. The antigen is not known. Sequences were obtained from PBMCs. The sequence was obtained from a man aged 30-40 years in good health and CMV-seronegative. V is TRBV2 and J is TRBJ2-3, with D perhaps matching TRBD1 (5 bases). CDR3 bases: TGTGCCAGCAGTGATTGGGGCAGCACAGATACGCAGTATTTT. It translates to CASSDWGSTDTQYF.